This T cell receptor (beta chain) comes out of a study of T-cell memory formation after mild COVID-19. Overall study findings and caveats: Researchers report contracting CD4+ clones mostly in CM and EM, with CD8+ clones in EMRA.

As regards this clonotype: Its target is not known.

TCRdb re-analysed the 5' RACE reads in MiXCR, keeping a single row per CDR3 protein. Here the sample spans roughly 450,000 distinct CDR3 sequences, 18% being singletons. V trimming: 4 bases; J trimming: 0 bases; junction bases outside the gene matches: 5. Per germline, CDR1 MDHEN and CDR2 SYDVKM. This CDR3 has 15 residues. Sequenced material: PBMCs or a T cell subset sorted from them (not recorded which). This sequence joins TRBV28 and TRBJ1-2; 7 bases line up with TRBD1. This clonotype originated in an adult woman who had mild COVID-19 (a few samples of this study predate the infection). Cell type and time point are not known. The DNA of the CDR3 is TGTGCCAGCAGTTCCGGGACAGAGCCTAACTATGGCTACACCTTC. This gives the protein CASSSGTEPNYGYTF.